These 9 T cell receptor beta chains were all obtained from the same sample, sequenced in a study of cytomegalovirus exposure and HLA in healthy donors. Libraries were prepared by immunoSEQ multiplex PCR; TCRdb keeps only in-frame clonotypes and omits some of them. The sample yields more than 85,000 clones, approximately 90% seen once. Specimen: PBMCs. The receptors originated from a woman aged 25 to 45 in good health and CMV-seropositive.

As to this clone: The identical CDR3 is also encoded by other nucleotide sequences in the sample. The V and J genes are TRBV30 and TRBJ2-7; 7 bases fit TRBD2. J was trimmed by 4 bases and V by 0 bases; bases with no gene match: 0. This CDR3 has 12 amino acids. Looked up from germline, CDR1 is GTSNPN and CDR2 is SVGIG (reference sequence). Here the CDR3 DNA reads TGTGCCTGGAGTGTGGGGGGGTACGAGCAGTACTTC. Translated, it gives CAWSVGGYEQYF.

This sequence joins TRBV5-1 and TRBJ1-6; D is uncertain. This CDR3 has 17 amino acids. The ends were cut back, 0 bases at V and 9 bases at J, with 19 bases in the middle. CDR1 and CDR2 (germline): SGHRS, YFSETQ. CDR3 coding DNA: TGCGCCAGCAGCTTGGTTCCAGGAGGGATAATACTTTCACCCCTCCACTTT. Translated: CASSLVPGGIILSPLHF.

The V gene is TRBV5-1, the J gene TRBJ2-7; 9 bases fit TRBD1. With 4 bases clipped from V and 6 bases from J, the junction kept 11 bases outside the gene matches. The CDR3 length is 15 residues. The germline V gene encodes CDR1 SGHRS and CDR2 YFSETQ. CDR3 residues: CASSLTTTGGGEQYF. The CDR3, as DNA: TGCGCCAGCAGCCTTACCACTACAGGGGGCGGCGAGCAGTACTTC.

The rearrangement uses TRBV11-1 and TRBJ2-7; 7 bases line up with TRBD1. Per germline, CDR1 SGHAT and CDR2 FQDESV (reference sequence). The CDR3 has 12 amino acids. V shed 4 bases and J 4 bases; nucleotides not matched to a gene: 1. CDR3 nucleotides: TGTGCCAGCAGCTGGGACAGTTACGAGCAGTACTTC. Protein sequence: CASSWDSYEQYF.

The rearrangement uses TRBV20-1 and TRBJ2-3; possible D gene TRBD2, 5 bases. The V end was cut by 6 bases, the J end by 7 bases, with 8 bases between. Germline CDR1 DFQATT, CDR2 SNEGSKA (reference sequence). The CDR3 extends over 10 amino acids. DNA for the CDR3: TGCAGTGCCGCGGACTATACGCAGTATTTT. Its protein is CSAADYTQYF.

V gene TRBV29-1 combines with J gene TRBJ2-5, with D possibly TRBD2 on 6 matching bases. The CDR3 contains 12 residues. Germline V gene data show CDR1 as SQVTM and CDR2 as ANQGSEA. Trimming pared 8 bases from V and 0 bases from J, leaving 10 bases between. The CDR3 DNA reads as TGCAGCACCCGGGACTACCAAGAGACCCAGTACTTC. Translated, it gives CSTRDYQETQYF.

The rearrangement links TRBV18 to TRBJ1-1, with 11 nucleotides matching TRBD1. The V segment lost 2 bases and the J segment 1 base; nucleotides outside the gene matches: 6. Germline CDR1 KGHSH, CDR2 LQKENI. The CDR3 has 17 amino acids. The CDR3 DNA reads TGTGCCAGCTCACCATTGGTAGGGACAGGGGGGAACACTGAAGCTTTCTTT. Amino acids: CASSPLVGTGGNTEAFF.

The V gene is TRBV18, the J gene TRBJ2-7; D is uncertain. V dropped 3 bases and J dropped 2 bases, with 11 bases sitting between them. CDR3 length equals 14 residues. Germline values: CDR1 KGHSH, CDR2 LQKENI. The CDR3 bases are TGTGCCAGCTCACCGTCCCTAGATACCTACGAGCAGTACTTC. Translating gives CASSPSLDTYEQYF.

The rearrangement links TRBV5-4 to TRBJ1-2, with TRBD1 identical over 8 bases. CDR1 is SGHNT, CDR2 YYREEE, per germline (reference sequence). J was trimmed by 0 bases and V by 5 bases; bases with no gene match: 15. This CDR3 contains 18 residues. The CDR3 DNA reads TGTGCCAGCAGATCGGGACAGGCCTCCTACTTTTCTAACTATGGCTACACCTTC. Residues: CASRSGQASYFSNYGYTF.